Below, 32 T cell receptor beta chains from the same sample are listed, as sequenced in a study of blood T cell repertoires in COVID-19. Only in-frame clones appear in the TCRdb table, and some are missing; sequencing was by immunoSEQ multiplex PCR. This table holds 250,000 to 350,000 clones, 88% found once. Sample: peripheral blood. Receptors were obtained from a woman aged 30 to 39 with COVID-19, enrolled during active disease.

V is TRBV2 and J is TRBJ2-7; 7 positions agree with TRBD2. The junction had 7 bases not matched to a gene; V was cut back by 4 bases and J by 4 bases. CDR1 is SNHLY, CDR2 FYNNEI, per germline. CDR3 length equals 14 residues. The DNA for the CDR3 is TGTGCCAGCAGTGTAGAGGGGAGGGAGTACGAGCAGTACTTC. Amino acids: CASSVEGREYEQYF.

This sequence joins TRBV2 and TRBJ2-2; 7 positions agree with TRBD2. Germline CDR1 and CDR2: SNHLY and FYNNEI. V dropped 1 base and J dropped 5; count of bases not matched to a gene: 7. The length of the CDR3 is 16 residues. CDR3 protein: CASSEGFGGWTGELFF. Here the CDR3 DNA reads TGTGCCAGCAGTGAAGGCTTCGGGGGGTGGACCGGGGAGCTGTTTTTT.

The rearrangement links TRBV11-2 to TRBJ1-6; a possible D gene is TRBD1 (5 bases). The germline gives CDR1 SGHAT, CDR2 FQNNGV. Trimming pared 3 bases from V and 4 bases from J, leaving 10 bases between. This CDR3 comprises 15 residues. CDR3 in amino acids: CASSFTGQYNSPLHF. In DNA, the CDR3 is TGTGCCAGCAGCTTTACAGGACAATATAATTCACCCCTCCACTTT.

This clone was observed a single time. The chain carries TRBV9 and TRBJ2-6, with 11 bases fitting TRBD2. CDR3 length: 22 residues. Germline V gene lookup returns CDR1 SGDLS and CDR2 YYNGEE. Trimming at V came to 4 bases and at J to 0 bases, leaving 18 bases not matched to a gene. Written as DNA, the CDR3 is TGTGCCAGCAGCTCCCGGACAGGGGACGGACTAGCGGGTTTCTCTGGGGCCAACGTCCTGACTTTC. This translates into CASSSRTGDGLAGFSGANVLTF.

The chain couples TRBV10-3 to TRBJ2-7; 9 bases agree with TRBD1. Looked up from germline, CDR1 is ENHRY and CDR2 is SYGVKD. The CDR3 is 13 amino acids. Unmatched junction bases numbered 10, after V lost 11 bases and J lost 5 bases. CDR3 DNA sequence: TGTGCCTCCGCGGGACAGGGAAAGGACGAGCAGTACTTC. It specifies CASAGQGKDEQYF.

This chain connects TRBV6-2 or TRBV6-3 to TRBJ2-2; D is unclear. This CDR3 contains 14 residues. Looked up from germline, CDR1 is MNHEY and CDR2 is SVGEGT. V was shortened by 4 bases and J by 0 bases, with 6 bases between the two germline ends. For the CDR3, the DNA is TGTGCCAGCAGTTCAACAACGAACACCGGGGAGCTGTTTTTT. Encoded protein: CASSSTTNTGELFF.

The V and J genes are TRBV29-1 and TRBJ2-5, with D perhaps TRBD1 (6 bases). Germline CDR1 reads SQVTM; CDR2 reads ANQGSEA. V dropped 6 bases and J dropped 0 bases, with 14 bases sitting between them. This CDR3 contains 14 residues. The CDR3 spells CSVWQGMYQETQYF. The CDR3 nucleotides read TGCAGCGTATGGCAGGGGATGTACCAAGAGACCCAGTACTTC.

This chain uses TRBV7-3 with TRBJ2-7; 7 nucleotides match TRBD1. CDR3 size: 14 residues. V lost 4 bases to trimming and J lost 6 bases; unmatched junction nucleotides: 9. Germline V CDR1 and CDR2: SGHTA, FQGTGA. In DNA, the CDR3 is TGTGCCAGCAGCTCATCAGGGGGTTCTTTCGAGCAGTACTTC. Residues: CASSSSGGSFEQYF.

V is TRBV30 and J is TRBJ2-7, with 7 positions matching TRBD1. CDR1 GTSNPN and CDR2 SVGIG come from the germline V gene (reference sequence). V was pared by 4 bases and J by 2 bases, with 5 bases of the junction left unmatched. The CDR3 extends over 13 amino acids. The CDR3 loop reads CAWKRDSPYEQYF. DNA of the CDR3: TGTGCCTGGAAACGGGACAGCCCCTACGAGCAGTACTTC.

The chain couples TRBV11-3 to TRBJ2-2, with D uncertain. Germline CDR1 is SGHNT and CDR2 is YENEEA. V lost 3 bases and J 2 bases, leaving 4 bases between the germline ends. This CDR3 has 13 residues. Written as DNA, the CDR3 is TGTGCCAGCAGCTTCTTTAACACCGGGGAGCTGTTTTTT. Translated: CASSFFNTGELFF. Full variable domain (missing parts from reference TRBV11-3 and TRBJ2-2): EAGVVQSPRYKIIEKKQPVAFWCNPISGHNTLYWYLQNLGQGPELLIRYENEEAVDDSQLPKDRFSAERLKGVDSTLKIQPAELGDSAVYLCASSFFNTGELFFGEGSRLTVL.

The table lists this clone with a few counts. The chain is built from TRBV3-1 (or the pseudogene TRBV3-2) and TRBJ2-4, with 8 bases identical to TRBD1. Per germline, CDR1 LGHDT and CDR2 YNNKEL (reference sequence). The CDR3 has 17 residues. Trimming at V came to 3 bases and at J to 1 base, leaving 8 bases not matched to a gene. CDR3 amino acids: CASSQVRQGLAKNIQYF. The DNA of the CDR3 is TGTGCCAGCAGCCAGGTCCGACAGGGGCTCGCCAAAAACATTCAGTACTTC.

With respect to this clone: This sample includes further DNA sequences coding for the same CDR3. The CDR3 nucleotides are TGCGCCAGCAGCCCGGGACAGGGAGCAGATACGCAGTATTTT. It yields the protein CASSPGQGADTQYF. The chain has TRBV5-1 and TRBJ2-3, with 9 bases fitting TRBD1. The CDR3 has 14 amino acids. V dropped 4 bases and J dropped 4; count of bases not matched to a gene: 4. Germline-derived CDR1 and CDR2 are SGHRS and YFSETQ.

The V and J genes are TRBV3-1 (or the pseudogene TRBV3-2) and TRBJ2-1, with TRBD2 matching 13 bases. The germline CDR1 and CDR2 sequences are LGHDT and YNNKEL (reference sequence). The CDR3 extends over 16 amino acids. Germline trimming cut 0 bases from V and 8 bases from J; bases unmatched to any gene: 4. The DNA for the CDR3 is TGTGCCAGCAGCCAAGAAAGGACTAGCGGGAGCTATGAGCAGTTCTTC. Residues: CASSQERTSGSYEQFF.

This chain uses TRBV6-1 with TRBJ2-5, with D perhaps TRBD1 (7 bases). Trimming took off 0 bases at V and 4 bases at J, with 12 bases between the two ends. The CDR3 spans 15 residues. CDR1 is MNHNS and CDR2 is SASEGT in the germline V gene. The CDR3 bases are TGTGCCAGCAGTGAAGCGACAGGGAGGCGAGAGACCCAGTACTTC. It specifies CASSEATGRRETQYF.

This clone was found a few times. The DNA for the CDR3 is TGTGCCAGCAGTTACCGAGGAGTAATCTCTAACTATGGCTACACCTTC. This encodes CASSYRGVISNYGYTF. This chain links TRBV6-2 or TRBV6-3 with TRBJ1-2; no definite D call. Germline V lookup: CDR1 MNHEY, CDR2 SVGEGT. The V end was cut by 2 bases, the J end by 0 bases, with 13 bases between. The CDR3 runs 16 residues.

V is TRBV27 and J is TRBJ2-2; 9 positions match TRBD2. In germline, CDR1 is MNHEY, CDR2 SMNVEV (reference sequence). CDR3 length: 15 amino acids. Trimming at V came to 2 bases and at J to 5 bases, leaving 3 bases not matched to a gene. The CDR3 coding sequence is TGTGCCAGCAGTTTAGCGGGAGGGCCGACCGGGGAGCTGTTTTTT. Translating gives CASSLAGGPTGELFF.

The rearrangement links TRBV4-1 to TRBJ1-1; no definite D call. This CDR3 comprises 16 residues. Per germline, CDR1 MGHRA and CDR2 YSYEKL. V lost 4 bases and J lost 1, with 16 bases in between. The CDR3 loop reads CASSPRGEGQNTEAFF. CDR3 bases: TGCGCCAGCAGCCCCCGGGGAGAAGGGCAGAACACTGAAGCTTTCTTT.

This clone occurred once. The rearrangement links TRBV11-2 to TRBJ2-7, with 7 nucleotides matching TRBD2. The CDR3 has 15 amino acids. V lost 4 bases and J lost 3; bases outside the gene matches: 9. Germline V gene lookup returns CDR1 SGHAT and CDR2 FQNNGV. As DNA, the CDR3 is TGTGCCAGCAGCTCCCCGGCCACTAGCGTCTACGAGCAGTACTTC. Encoded protein: CASSSPATSVYEQYF.

The chain uses TRBV4-2 and TRBJ2-1; perhaps TRBD2 as D (5 bases). The CDR3 spans 13 residues. The V gene's germline CDR1 is LGHNA and CDR2 YNFKEQ. Trimming shortened V by 0 bases and J by 9 bases, and 9 bases separated the two germline ends. CDR3 nucleotide sequence: TGTGCCAGCAGCCAAGATTATGAGGGTGAGCAGTTCTTC. Amino acids: CASSQDYEGEQFF.

Only a few counts were recorded for this clone. This rearrangement joins TRBV3-1 (or the pseudogene TRBV3-2) to TRBJ2-3; the D gene is possibly TRBD2 (6 bases). Trimming took off 3 bases at V and 4 bases at J, with 17 bases between the two ends. This CDR3 region has 16 residues. CDR1 is LGHDT and CDR2 is YNNKEL in the germline V gene (reference sequence). The CDR3 loop reads CASSQWGGKVSDTQYF. DNA for the CDR3: TGTGCCAGCAGCCAGTGGGGCGGGAAGGTTTCAGATACGCAGTATTTT.

This clone appeared once. The chain recombines TRBV9 with TRBJ2-7, with D possibly TRBD1 on 5 matching bases. V was clipped by 3 bases and J by 3 bases, with 13 bases between them. The CDR3 covers 14 residues. Germline V lookup: CDR1 SGDLS, CDR2 YYNGEE. This chain's CDR3 is CASSDSGPDYEQYF. The DNA for the CDR3 is TGTGCCAGCAGCGACTCAGGGCCCGACTACGAGCAGTACTTC.

The V and J genes are TRBV6-1 and TRBJ1-4; 9 bases are shared with TRBD1. The ends lost 2 bases at V and 8 bases at J; junction bases unmatched: 6. CDR1 MNHNS and CDR2 SASEGT come from the germline V gene. The CDR3 has 15 residues. In nucleotides, the CDR3 is TGTGCCAGCAGTGAATGGGGACAGGGTCTCGAAAAACTGTTTTTT. Protein: CASSEWGQGLEKLFF.

There are a few counts of this clone. The CDR3 DNA sequence: TGTGCCAGCTCACCGCGGACTAGCGCGGAAGAGACCCAGTACTTC. As protein: CASSPRTSAEETQYF. The J gene is TRBJ2-5, the V gene TRBV18; 9 bases fit TRBD2. Germline V gene data show CDR1 as KGHSH and CDR2 as LQKENI. CDR3 length equals 15 residues. J was trimmed by 3 bases and V by 3 bases; bases with no gene match: 5.

The rearrangement links TRBV28 to TRBJ1-2; TRBD1 agrees at 8 bases. CDR1 MDHEN and CDR2 SYDVKM come from the germline V gene. This CDR3 is built from 12 residues. The ends lost 6 bases at V and 7 bases at J; junction bases unmatched: 4. The CDR3 region has the DNA TGTGCCAGCAGCACAGGGGGAAGTGGCTACACCTTC. Translation gives CASSTGGSGYTF.

The J gene is TRBJ1-2, the V gene TRBV6-6; TRBD1 matches at 7 bases. The CDR3 totals 12 residues. V gave up 6 bases and J gave up 6 bases; unmatched junction bases: 4. Germline CDR1 MNHNY, CDR2 SVGAGI (reference sequence). The CDR3 sequence: CASRHGTDGYTF. As DNA, the CDR3 is TGTGCCAGCAGGCACGGGACAGATGGCTACACCTTC.

The rearrangement uses TRBV7-6 and TRBJ1-2, with D perhaps TRBD1 (6 bases). Trimming took 5 bases from V and 4 from J, leaving 17 bases between them. Germline V gene sequence: CDR1 SGHVS, CDR2 FNYEAQ. The CDR3 contains 15 residues. DNA of the CDR3: TGTGCCAGCAGCAAAGGGGGGGGTCCAAGCTATGGCTACACCTTC. Translated, it gives CASSKGGGPSYGYTF.

The chain uses TRBV27 and TRBJ2-3; TRBD1 might be the D (6 bases). Per germline, CDR1 MNHEY and CDR2 SMNVEV (reference sequence). The ends were cut back, 6 bases at V and 1 base at J, with 11 bases in the middle. There are 14 residues in the CDR3. CDR3 residues: CASSQNRGTDTQYF. The CDR3 DNA follows: TGTGCCAGCAGCCAAAACAGGGGCACAGATACGCAGTATTTT.

This chain uses TRBV24-1 with TRBJ2-5; tentative D call: TRBD1 (5 bases). Trimming took 3 bases from V and 4 from J, leaving 14 bases between them. There are 15 residues in the CDR3. Germline V CDR1 and CDR2: KGHDR, SFDVKD. CDR3 sequence (DNA): TGTGCCACCAGTGATACTGGACATCGGCCAGAGACCCAGTACTTC. Encoded protein: CATSDTGHRPETQYF.

The chain joins TRBV4-1 to TRBJ2-7, with D tentatively TRBD1 (6 bases). CDR3 size: 14 residues. V dropped 7 bases and J dropped 7 bases, with 20 bases sitting between them. The germline CDR1 and CDR2 sequences are MGHRA and YSYEKL. For the CDR3, the DNA is TGCGCCAGCACGAGGGGCAGGGGAACTTGGGAGCAGTACTTC. It specifies CASTRGRGTWEQYF.

The chain carries TRBV6-5 and TRBJ2-5; tentative D call: TRBD2 (5 bases). The CDR3 totals 15 residues. Germline V gene lookup returns CDR1 MNHEY and CDR2 SVGAGI. V gave up 0 bases and J gave up 1 base, with 9 bases separating them. The CDR3 reads CASSYSWRIQETQYF. CDR3 nucleotides: TGTGCCAGCAGTTACTCATGGAGGATCCAAGAGACCCAGTACTTC.

The genes are TRBV5-1 and TRBJ2-7; 8 nucleotides align to TRBD1. The CDR3 is 15 amino acids. V shed 1 base and J 2 bases; nucleotides not matched to a gene: 5. Germline V CDR1 and CDR2: SGHRS, YFSETQ. The CDR3 region has the DNA TGCGCCAGCAGCTTGAACAGGGGGATTACCTACGAGCAGTACTTC. Its protein is CASSLNRGITYEQYF.

V usage is TRBV4-1 and J usage is TRBJ2-7, with D possibly matching TRBD1 (6 bases). The CDR3 totals 13 residues. Germline CDR1 is MGHRA and CDR2 is YSYEKL. The germline V and J ends were trimmed by 6 bases and 2 bases, with 11 bases remaining between them. This CDR3 is CASSDRTTYEQYF. In nucleotides, the CDR3 is TGCGCCAGCAGTGACAGGACGACCTACGAGCAGTACTTC.